The 26 T cell receptor beta chains in this list originate from one sample, sequenced in a study of neurological immune-mediated disorders. One entry per CDR3 protein, called by TCRdb with MiXCR from the 5' RACE reads. The sample carries 27,000 or so distinct CDR3 sequences, 20% to 25% recorded once. What was sequenced was PBMCs. Receptor source: a woman aged 55-70 years in good health.

This clonotype showed up many times. The chain has TRBV20-1 and TRBJ2-3; TRBD2 might be the D (5 bases). The CDR3 length is 14 residues. Germline V gives CDR1 DFQATT, CDR2 SNEGSKA (reference sequence). Trimming cost V 0 bases and J 5 bases, with 12 bases left between them. DNA of the CDR3: TGCAGTGCTAGAGATTCAGGAGGTTTAGATACGCAGTATTTT. It codes for CSARDSGGLDTQYF.

The table lists this clonotype with many counts. V and J are TRBV20-1 and TRBJ2-3, with 8 positions matching TRBD2. V lost 0 bases and J lost 4; bases outside the gene matches: 6. Germline V gene sequence: CDR1 DFQATT, CDR2 SNEGSKA (reference sequence). The CDR3 length is 15 residues. The CDR3 is CSARDFSGSADTQYF. The CDR3 coding sequence is TGCAGTGCTAGAGATTTCAGCGGGAGTGCAGATACGCAGTATTTT.

This clonotype was seen many times. This chain links TRBV11-2 with TRBJ1-6; D ambiguous. This CDR3 contains 13 residues. Trimming stripped 5 bases from V and 7 bases from J, with 9 bases between. Germline loops: CDR1 SGHAT, CDR2 FQNNGV. CDR3 sequence (DNA): TGTGCCAGCAGCCCTGCAGGCAATTCACCCCTCCACTTT. Its translation is CASSPAGNSPLHF.

CDR3 bases: TGTGCCAGCAGCTTGGGCGGGAGGGCCAGGAATGAGCAGTTCTTC. Residues: CASSLGGRARNEQFF. V usage is TRBV7-2 and J usage is TRBJ2-1; 9 bases map to TRBD2. In germline, CDR1 is SGHTA, CDR2 FQGNSA. The trim removed 3 bases at V and 7 bases at J, leaving 7 bases unmatched. The CDR3 loop spans 15 amino acids. Filled out from reference TRBV7-2 and TRBJ2-1, the complete variable domain reads GAGVSQSPSNKVTEKGKDVELRCDPISGHTALYWYRQSLGQGLEFLIYFQGNSAPDKSGLPSDRFSAERTGGSVSTLTIQRTQQEDSAVYLCASSLGGRARNEQFFGPGTRLTVL.

This clonotype was picked up a small number of times. The rearrangement joins TRBV20-1 to TRBJ2-1; 13 positions match TRBD2. Germline CDR1 reads DFQATT; CDR2 reads SNEGSKA (reference sequence). CDR3 length equals 14 residues. The ends lost 1 base at V and 13 bases at J; junction bases unmatched: 7. CDR3 loop: CSARVLLAGGPQFF. The CDR3 coding sequence is TGCAGTGCTAGAGTTTTACTAGCGGGGGGGCCACAGTTCTTC.

The table lists this clonotype with many counts. The chain carries TRBV27 and TRBJ1-2; 12 nucleotides align to TRBD1. The V and J ends lost 5 bases and 8 bases, in that order; junction bases with no gene match: 12. The V gene's germline CDR1 is MNHEY and CDR2 SMNVEV (reference sequence). CDR3 length: 16 amino acids. The CDR3 loop is CASSTAGTGGAGGYTF. DNA for the CDR3: TGTGCCAGCAGTACCGCCGGGACAGGGGGCGCGGGAGGCTACACCTTC.

Many counts were recorded for this clonotype. This chain joins TRBV7-2 and TRBJ2-7, with D perhaps matching TRBD2 (5 bases). Germline loops: CDR1 SGHTA, CDR2 FQGNSA. V was shortened by 5 bases and J by 4 bases, with 12 bases between the two germline ends. The CDR3 loop spans 13 amino acids. The CDR3 bases are TGTGCCAGCAGCCTAACACCGGGGTACGAGCAGTACTTC. Its translation: CASSLTPGYEQYF.

This clonotype was seen at least ten times. The CDR3 region is CASSYSKGAEAFF. DNA for the CDR3: TGTGCCAGCAGTTACTCGAAGGGAGCTGAAGCTTTCTTT. The chain employs TRBV6-6 and TRBJ1-1, with D unclear. CDR3 length equals 13 residues. Germline assignment: CDR1 MNHNY and CDR2 SVGAGI (reference sequence). Trimming removed 0 bases at V and 6 bases at J, with 8 bases between.

This clonotype was counted many times. The V call is TRBV4-2, the J call TRBJ2-2; D possibly corresponds to TRBD1 (5 bases). Trimming removed 5 bases from V and 7 bases from J, with 8 bases in between. Germline lookup yields CDR1 LGHNA and CDR2 YNFKEQ. The CDR3 covers 12 residues. The DNA for the CDR3 is TGTGCCAGCAGCGCTACAGGCGGGGAGCTGTTTTTT. Translation: CASSATGGELFF.

This clonotype occurred many times. J is TRBJ2-3 and V is TRBV5-5; the D call may be TRBD1 or TRBD2 (6 bases each). V lost 1 base to trimming and J lost 0 bases, with 12 bases between them. Germline V gene sequence: CDR1 SGHKS, CDR2 YYEKEE (reference sequence). The CDR3 has 16 residues. The CDR3 protein is CASSLYTGTSTDTQYF. CDR3 in DNA: TGTGCCAGCAGCTTGTACACAGGGACTAGCACAGATACGCAGTATTTT.

This clonotype was recorded many times. J is TRBJ2-3 and V is TRBV5-1; D gene unclear. CDR3 size: 13 residues. Germline CDR1 reads SGHRS; CDR2 reads YFSETQ. The V gene lost 4 bases and the J gene lost 3 bases, with 9 bases spanning the gap. CDR3 amino acids: CASSHPSTDTQYF. The DNA for the CDR3 is TGCGCCAGCAGCCACCCGTCTACAGATACGCAGTATTTT.

This clonotype was seen ten or more times. The chain couples TRBV7-2 to TRBJ2-7, with 15 bases lining up with TRBD2. The ends lost 5 bases at V and 2 bases at J; junction bases unmatched: 13. Per germline, CDR1 SGHTA and CDR2 FQGNSA. CDR3 length: 19 amino acids. The CDR3 DNA reads as TGTGCCAGCAGCCACGACGGACTAGCGGGAGGGCCACCAACCTACGAGCAGTACTTC. This encodes CASSHDGLAGGPPTYEQYF.

The chain recombines TRBV4-3 with TRBJ1-5; tentative D call: TRBD1 (5 bases). CDR1 is LGHNA, CDR2 YSLEER, per germline. This CDR3 contains 15 residues. DNA for the CDR3: TGCAGCAGCCAAGATCGGGCGGGGGGGAATCAGCCCCAGCATTTT. It codes for CSSQDRAGGNQPQHF.

The rearrangement uses TRBV5-1 and TRBJ2-5; no firm D call. V dropped 2 bases and J dropped 0 bases, with 8 bases sitting between them. The CDR3 runs to 14 residues. Germline V CDR1 and CDR2: SGHRS, YFSETQ. This CDR3 is CASSLIPHQETQYF. CDR3 coding DNA: TGCGCCAGCAGCTTAATTCCCCACCAAGAGACCCAGTACTTC. Using reference TRBV5-1 and TRBJ2-5 for the parts outside the CDR3, the full variable domain is KAGVTQTPRYLIKTRGQQVTLSCSPISGHRSVSWYQQTPGQGLQFLFEYFSETQRNKGNFPGRFSGRQFSNSRSEMNVSTLELGDSALYLCASSLIPHQETQYFGPGTRLLVL.

This clonotype has a count of ten or more. The chain carries TRBV6-5 and TRBJ2-6; 9 bases map to TRBD1. CDR3 size: 20 residues. Trimming took 5 bases from V and 0 from J; bases not matched to a gene: 14. From germline, CDR1 is MNHEY and CDR2 SVGAGI. The CDR3 DNA reads as TGTGCCAGCAGTGCTAGGGCGACGGGACAGGGTTACTCTGGGGCCAACGTCCTGACTTTC. Translated: CASSARATGQGYSGANVLTF.

This clonotype occurred many times. The chain carries TRBV4-1 and TRBJ1-1; D gene uncertain. The CDR3 has 14 amino acids. V gave up 0 bases and J gave up 1 base, with 6 bases separating them. Germline CDR1 and CDR2: MGHRA and YSYEKL. The CDR3 loop reads CASSQDRSNTEAFF. The CDR3 nucleotides read TGCGCCAGCAGCCAAGACAGGTCGAACACTGAAGCTTTCTTT.

This clonotype was detected many times. The chain couples TRBV20-1 to TRBJ2-3; possible D gene TRBD1, 5 bases. This CDR3 is built from 17 residues. V was pared by 2 bases and J by 0 bases, with 18 bases between. The germline CDR1 and CDR2 sequences are DFQATT and SNEGSKA (reference sequence). CDR3 nucleotide sequence: TGCAGTGCTAGATCCCCGTGGGGCCCGGTTAGCACAGATACGCAGTATTTT. This gives the protein CSARSPWGPVSTDTQYF.

This clonotype has ten or more counts. CDR3 coding DNA: TGTGCCAGCAGTTTCCGAGCGGAAGAGACCCAGTACTTC. It is translated as CASSFRAEETQYF. This chain joins TRBV12-3 or TRBV12-4 and TRBJ2-5; D may be TRBD2 (5 bases). The CDR3 sequence is 13 residues long. V was clipped by 3 bases and J by 3 bases, with 8 bases between them.

This clonotype was seen many times. The V and J genes are TRBV11-2 and TRBJ2-1; perhaps TRBD1 as D (5 bases). CDR3 length: 13 residues. Trimming pared 3 bases from V and 8 bases from J, leaving 11 bases between. Germline CDR1 SGHAT, CDR2 FQNNGV. CDR3 sequence reads: CASSLTQGYEQFF. The CDR3, as DNA: TGTGCCAGCAGCTTGACGCAGGGCTATGAGCAGTTCTTC.

Ten or more counts support this clonotype. This rearrangement joins TRBV7-9 to TRBJ2-7; possible D gene TRBD1, 6 bases. V was cut by 8 bases and J by 0 bases, with 23 bases left in between. Germline values: CDR1 SEHNR, CDR2 FQNEAQ (reference sequence). The CDR3 covers 17 residues. CDR3 sequence: CASRPTIRGGSSYEQYF. The CDR3 DNA reads TGTGCCAGCCGCCCGACAATAAGAGGGGGAAGCTCCTACGAGCAGTACTTC. Complete variable domain (other parts from reference TRBV7-9 and TRBJ2-7): DTGVSQNPRHKITKRGQNVTFRCDPISEHNRLYWYRQTLGQGPEFLTYFQNEAQLEKSRLLSDRFSAERPKGSFSTLEIQRTEQGDSAMYLCASRPTIRGGSSYEQYFGPGTRLTVT.

This clonotype was observed at least ten times. V gene TRBV28 combines with J gene TRBJ1-5; D unclear. The ends were cut back, 2 bases at V and 6 bases at J, with 5 bases in the middle. The germline CDR1 and CDR2 sequences are MDHEN and SYDVKM. The length of the CDR3 is 12 residues. CDR3 amino acids: CASSLTVQPQHF. The CDR3 bases are TGTGCCAGCAGTTTAACAGTTCAGCCCCAGCATTTT.

Many counts were recorded for this clonotype. The chain has TRBV7-9 and TRBJ1-1; the D gene is possibly TRBD1 (5 bases). The CDR3 runs to 15 residues. Per the germline V gene, CDR1 is SEHNR and CDR2 is FQNEAQ (reference sequence). V shed 5 bases and J shed 3 bases, with 16 bases lying between them. DNA for the CDR3: TGTGCCAGCAGCGCACCCGGGGCGCGGGACACTGAAGCTTTCTTT. Its translation is CASSAPGARDTEAFF. The full variable domain, its missing parts supplied by reference TRBV7-9 and TRBJ1-1, is DTGVSQNPRHKITKRGQNVTFRCDPISEHNRLYWYRQTLGQGPEFLTYFQNEAQLEKSRLLSDRFSAERPKGSFSTLEIQRTEQGDSAMYLCASSAPGARDTEAFFGQGTRLTVV.

This clonotype was counted many times. The chain combines TRBV11-3 with TRBJ2-4, with D tentatively TRBD2 (5 bases). The germline V gene encodes CDR1 SGHNT and CDR2 YENEEA. Trimming cost V 3 bases and J 2 bases, with 17 bases left between them. CDR3 length equals 17 residues. The CDR3 is CASSFALRRATKNIQYF. In DNA, the CDR3 is TGTGCCAGCAGCTTCGCCTTGAGGCGGGCAACCAAAAACATTCAGTACTTC.

This clonotype was detected ten times or more. The chain has TRBV6-4 and TRBJ2-1; D call uncertain. Germline V gene data show CDR1 as MRHNA and CDR2 as SNTAGT. CDR3 size: 12 residues. Trimming left V 4 bases short and J 10 bases short, with 11 bases between. The CDR3 bases are TGTGCCAGCAGTGGGTCTCTACTGGAGCAGTTCTTC. It specifies CASSGSLLEQFF.

This clonotype was found many times. The rearrangement joins TRBV6-5 to TRBJ1-5; TRBD1 is a possible D gene (6 bases). The V and J ends lost 2 bases and 0 bases respectively, with 8 bases between them. CDR1 and CDR2 from the germline V gene are MNHEY and SVGAGI. The CDR3 is 15 amino acids. The CDR3 sequence: CASSYGQYSNQPQHF. CDR3 DNA sequence: TGTGCCAGCAGTTACGGACAGTATAGCAATCAGCCCCAGCATTTT.

This clonotype was detected many times. This chain links TRBV7-3 with TRBJ2-3, with a tentative D call TRBD1 (6 bases). CDR3 length: 14 residues. CDR1 is SGHTA and CDR2 is FQGTGA in the germline V gene. V shed 3 bases and J shed 5 bases, with 12 bases lying between them. The DNA for the CDR3 is TGTGCCAGCAGCTTTGCAGGGGATGGAGATACGCAGTATTTT. The encoded protein is CASSFAGDGDTQYF.